This T cell receptor beta chain was recovered during a study of TIL therapy for anti-PD-1-resistant metastatic lung cancer. Overall study context: Most patients had lung adenocarcinoma.

V was clipped by 5 bases and J by 5 bases, with 15 bases between them. The CDR3 totals 14 residues. Per the germline V gene, CDR1 is SGHTA and CDR2 is FQGNSA. The time point was: pre-treatment sample, taken before nivolumab and TIL therapy. The tumor samples were excised metastases, mostly pleural nodules or supraclavicular lymph nodes. Tumors were harvested before any PD-1/PD-L1 blockade. This was the immunoSEQ v3 assay. Produced via immunoSEQ multiplex PCR; TCRdb's table is partial and in-frame only. The repertoire holds some 12,000 clones, roughly 60% seen once, with 7.4% in the top ten. The chain recombines TRBV7-2 with TRBJ2-5; D tentatively reads TRBD1 or TRBD2 (5 bases each). Sequenced material: tumor tissue, taken at baseline. The clonotype originates from a person aged 25 to 85 with non-small cell lung cancer. The CDR3 loop is CASSPLGVRETQYF. CDR3 coding DNA: TGTGCCAGCAGCCCCCTGGGGGTAAGGGAGACCCAGTACTTC.